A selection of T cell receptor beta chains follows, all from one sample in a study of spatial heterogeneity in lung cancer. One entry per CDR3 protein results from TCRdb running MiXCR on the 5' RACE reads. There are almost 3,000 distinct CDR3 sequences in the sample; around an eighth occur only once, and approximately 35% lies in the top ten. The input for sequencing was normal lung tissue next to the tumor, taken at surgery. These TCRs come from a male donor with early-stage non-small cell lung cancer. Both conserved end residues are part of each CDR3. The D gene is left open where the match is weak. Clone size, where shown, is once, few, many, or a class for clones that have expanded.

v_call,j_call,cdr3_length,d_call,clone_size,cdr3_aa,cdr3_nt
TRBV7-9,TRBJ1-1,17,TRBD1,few,CASSYTHVGTGGTEAFF,TGTGCCAGCAGCTATACTCACGTTGGGACAGGGGGCACTGAAGCTTTCTTT
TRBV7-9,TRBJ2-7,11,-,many,CASSFSYEQYF,TGTGCCAGCAGCTTCTCCTACGAGCAGTACTTC
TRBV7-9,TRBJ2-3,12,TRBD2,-,CASSLGSGRSYF,TGTGCCAGCAGCTTAGGTAGCGGGAGAAGTTATTTT
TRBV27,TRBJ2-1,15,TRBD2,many,CASSPLSGGNNEQFF,TGTGCCAGCAGTCCCCTTAGCGGGGGGAACAATGAGCAGTTCTTC
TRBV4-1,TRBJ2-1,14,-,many,CASSQGVRDNEQFF,TGCGCCAGCAGCCAAGGGGTCAGAGACAATGAGCAGTTCTTC
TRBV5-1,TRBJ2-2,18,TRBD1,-,CASSLPGQGTRNTGELFF,TGCGCCAGCAGCCTGCCGGGACAGGGTACCCGGAACACCGGGGAGCTGTTTTTT
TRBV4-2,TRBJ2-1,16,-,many,CASSQDDSGLDNEQFF,TGTGCCAGCAGCCAAGATGACAGCGGGTTGGACAATGAGCAGTTCTTC
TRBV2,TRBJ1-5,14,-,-,CASTEGERYQPQHF,TGTGCCAGCACAGAGGGGGAGCGGTATCAGCCCCAGCATTTT
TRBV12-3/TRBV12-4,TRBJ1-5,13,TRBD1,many,CASSRTGVGFQHF,TGTGCCAGCAGTAGGACAGGGGTGGGGTTCCAGCATTTT
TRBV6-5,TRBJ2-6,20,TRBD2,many,CASSHRRGSGATSGANVLTF,TGTGCCAGCAGTCATCGGCGGGGGTCTGGGGCTACCTCTGGGGCCAACGTCCTGACTTTC
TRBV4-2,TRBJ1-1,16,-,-,CASSPSFGWSNTEAFF,TGTGCCAGCAGCCCGTCGTTCGGCTGGTCGAACACTGAAGCTTTCTTT
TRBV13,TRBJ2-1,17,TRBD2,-,CASRGLSLAGSVHEQFF,TGTGCCAGCCGGGGCCTCAGCCTAGCGGGATCGGTCCATGAGCAGTTCTTC
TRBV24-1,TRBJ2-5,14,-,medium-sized,CATRGPGARETQYF,TGTGCCACCAGGGGTCCTGGGGCTAGAGAGACCCAGTACTTC
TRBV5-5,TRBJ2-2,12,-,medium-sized,CASSLPPGELFF,TGTGCCAGCAGCTTGCCCCCTGGGGAGCTGTTTTTT
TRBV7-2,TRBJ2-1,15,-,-,CASSLGVGGGNEQFF,TGTGCCAGCAGCTTAGGGGTCGGGGGAGGAAATGAGCAGTTCTTC
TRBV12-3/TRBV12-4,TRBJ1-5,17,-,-,CASSSLLGDRRTRIQHF,TGTGCCAGCAGTTCACTTCTTGGGGACCGAAGAACCCGAATTCAGCATTTT
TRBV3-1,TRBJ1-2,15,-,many,CASRSLGGASYGYTF,TGTGCCAGCAGGTCCCTCGGGGGGGCCTCCTATGGCTACACCTTC
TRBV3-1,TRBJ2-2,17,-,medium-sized,CASSHPGTLTNLGELFF,TGTGCCAGCAGCCACCCCGGGACTTTAACGAATCTCGGGGAGCTGTTTTTT
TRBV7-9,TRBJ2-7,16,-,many,CASSELEGQSAYEQYF,TGTGCCAGCAGCGAACTGGAGGGGCAGAGCGCCTACGAGCAGTACTTC
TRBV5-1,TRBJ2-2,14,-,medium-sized,CASSTGTGTGELFF,TGCGCCAGCAGCACCGGGACTGGCACCGGGGAGCTGTTTTTT
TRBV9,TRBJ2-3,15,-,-,CASSATGYSTDTQYF,TGTGCCAGCAGCGCGACAGGCTACAGCACAGATACGCAGTATTTT
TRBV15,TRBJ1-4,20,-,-,CATSRAPIVPADLANEKLFF,TGTGCCACCAGCAGAGCCCCGATCGTACCGGCCGATTTAGCTAATGAAAAACTGTTTTTT
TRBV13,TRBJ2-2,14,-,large,CASRSRGDTGELFF,TGTGCCAGCAGATCCAGGGGGGACACCGGGGAGCTGTTTTTT
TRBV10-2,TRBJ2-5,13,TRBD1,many,CAARQGWQETQYF,TGCGCCGCCCGACAGGGATGGCAAGAGACCCAGTACTTC